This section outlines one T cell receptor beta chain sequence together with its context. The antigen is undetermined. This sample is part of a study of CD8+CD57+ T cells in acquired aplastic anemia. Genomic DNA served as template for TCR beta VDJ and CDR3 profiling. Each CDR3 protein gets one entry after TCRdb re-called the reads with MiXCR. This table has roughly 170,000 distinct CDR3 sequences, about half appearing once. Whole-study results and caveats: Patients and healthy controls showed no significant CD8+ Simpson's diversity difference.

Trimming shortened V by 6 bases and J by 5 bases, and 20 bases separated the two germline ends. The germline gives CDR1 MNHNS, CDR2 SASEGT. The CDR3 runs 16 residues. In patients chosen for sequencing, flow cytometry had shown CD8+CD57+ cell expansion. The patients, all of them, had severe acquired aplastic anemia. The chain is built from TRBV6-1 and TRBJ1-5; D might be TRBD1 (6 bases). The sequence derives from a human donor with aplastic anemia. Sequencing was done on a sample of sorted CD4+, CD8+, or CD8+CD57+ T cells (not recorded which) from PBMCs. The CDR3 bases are TGTGCCAGCAGGGCCCGGACAGAGCCGAGCGATCAGCCCCAGCATTTT. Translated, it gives CASRARTEPSDQPQHF.